The 6 T cell receptor beta chains in this list originate from one sample, sequenced in a study of shared clonotypes between healthy human individuals. CD8 cells regarded as naive lacked CD45RO, were positively chosen for CCR7, and omitted terminally differentiated effector memory CD45RA+ cells. Data came from immunoSEQ multiplex PCR; TCRdb stores just in-frame clones and leaves some out. The sample holds around 600,000 clones, roughly 96% seen once. Input material: naive CD8+ T cells sorted from blood. Receptors originate from a woman in her thirties in good health.

This clone came up once. The V gene is TRBV4-1, the J gene TRBJ1-1; TRBD1 agrees at 8 bases. The length of the CDR3 is 13 residues. Germline loops: CDR1 MGHRA, CDR2 YSYEKL. The V segment lost 3 bases and the J segment 6 bases; nucleotides outside the gene matches: 3. CDR3 loop: CASSHAGGSEAFF. The CDR3 nucleotides read TGCGCCAGCAGCCACGCAGGGGGCTCTGAAGCTTTCTTT.

This clone was picked up one time. The J gene is TRBJ2-1, the V gene TRBV7-6; TRBD2 matches 7 bases. The length of the CDR3 is 16 residues. Germline V gene data show CDR1 as SGHVS and CDR2 as FNYEAQ. The V gene end was trimmed by 4 bases and the J gene end by 0 bases; junction bases not matched to a gene: 6. The CDR3 protein is CASSSLAESSYNEQFF. Here the CDR3 DNA reads TGTGCCAGCAGCTCGCTAGCGGAGAGCTCCTACAATGAGCAGTTCTTC. Based on the CDR3 plus reference TRBV7-6 and TRBJ2-1, the full variable domain is GAGVSQSPRYKVTKRGQDVALRCDPISGHVSLYWYRQALGQGPEFLTYFNYEAQQDKSGLPNDRFSAERPEGSISTLTIQRTEQRDSAMYRCASSSLAESSYNEQFFGPGTRLTVL.

This chain joins TRBV5-3 and TRBJ2-1; TRBD2 aligns across 12 bases. TRBV5-3 is annotated as an ORF whose role is uncertain. There are 18 residues in the CDR3. The V gene end was trimmed by 3 bases and the J gene end by 1 base; junction bases not matched to a gene: 8. CDR3 DNA: TGTGCCAGAAGCTCTCGGACTAGCGGGGACCAATCCTACAATGAGCAGTTCTTC. Translated: CARSSRTSGDQSYNEQFF.

The chain combines TRBV5-5 with TRBJ2-7; D is undetermined. The germline V gene has CDR1 SGHKS and CDR2 YYEKEE (reference sequence). The CDR3 covers 13 residues. V was shortened by 0 bases and J by 6 bases, with 10 bases between the two germline ends. The CDR3 sequence is CASSLEIPGEQYF. DNA for the CDR3: TGTGCCAGCAGCTTGGAAATACCAGGCGAGCAGTACTTC.

This sequence joins TRBV5-1 and TRBJ1-1; D call uncertain. V was shortened by 1 base and J by 0 bases, with 4 bases between the two germline ends. CDR3 length: 13 residues. Germline V lookup: CDR1 SGHRS, CDR2 YFSETQ. Written as DNA, the CDR3 is TGCGCCAGCAGCTTGCGCTTGAACACTGAAGCTTTCTTT. Encoded protein: CASSLRLNTEAFF.

The rearrangement links TRBV5-4 to TRBJ2-3; 8 bases are a match to TRBD2. Unmatched junction bases numbered 6, after V lost 5 bases and J lost 1 base. The length of the CDR3 is 15 residues. The germline V gene encodes CDR1 SGHNT and CDR2 YYREEE (reference sequence). CDR3 sequence: CASSFAGGGTDTQYF. In DNA form, the CDR3 reads TGTGCCAGCAGTTTCGCGGGAGGTGGCACAGATACGCAGTATTTT.